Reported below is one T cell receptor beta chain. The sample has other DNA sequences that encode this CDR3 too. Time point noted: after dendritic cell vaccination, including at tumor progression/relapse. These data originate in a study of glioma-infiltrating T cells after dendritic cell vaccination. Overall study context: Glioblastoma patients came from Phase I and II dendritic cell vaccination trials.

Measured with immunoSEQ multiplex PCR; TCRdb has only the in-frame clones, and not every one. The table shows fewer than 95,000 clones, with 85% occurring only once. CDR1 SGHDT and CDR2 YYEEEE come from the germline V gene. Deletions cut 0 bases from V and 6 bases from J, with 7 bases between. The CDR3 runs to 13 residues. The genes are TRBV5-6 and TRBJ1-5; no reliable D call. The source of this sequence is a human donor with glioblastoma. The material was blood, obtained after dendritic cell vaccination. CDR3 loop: CASSLGRSQPQHF. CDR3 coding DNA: TGTGCCAGCAGCTTGGGGAGGAGTCAGCCCCAGCATTTT.